The 29 T cell receptor beta chains below were found in one sample sequenced in a study of OX40 agonist ivuxolimab in advanced cancers. This table comes from immunoSEQ multiplex PCR, and its TCRdb copy is limited to in-frame clones, with some not included. The sample contains around 20,000 clones, 70% to 90% of which appear only once. Sequenced material: CD4+ or CD8+ T cells sorted from blood, taken in a trial of the OX40 agonist ivuxolimab. These receptors originate from an adult with an advanced solid tumor such as melanoma, head and neck, liver or kidney cancer.

The chain is built from TRBV4-3 and TRBJ1-2; no clear D. Germline CDR1 is LGHNA and CDR2 is YSLEER. There are 14 residues in the CDR3. The V gene lost 0 bases and the J gene lost 4 bases, with 9 bases spanning the gap. CDR3 amino acids: CASSQDGTVYGYTF. CDR3 coding DNA: TGCGCCAGCAGCCAAGATGGAACCGTCTATGGCTACACCTTC.

This chain uses TRBV28 with TRBJ2-1; the D gene is possibly TRBD1 (5 bases). Germline CDR1 is MDHEN and CDR2 is SYDVKM. The CDR3 has 15 residues. V gave up 3 bases and J gave up 5 bases, with 14 bases separating them. As DNA, the CDR3 is TGTGCCAGCAGTTTCTCCAGGGAACGAGACAATGAGCAGTTCTTC. Protein: CASSFSRERDNEQFF.

V and J are TRBV2 and TRBJ2-7, with D unresolved. V was cut by 4 bases and J by 2 bases, with 9 bases left in between. The germline V gene has CDR1 SNHLY and CDR2 FYNNEI. The CDR3 is made up of 13 amino acids. The CDR3 protein is CASSVAATYEQYF. CDR3 DNA: TGTGCCAGCAGTGTGGCCGCCACCTACGAGCAGTACTTC. Full variable domain (rest looked up from reference TRBV2 and TRBJ2-7): EPEVTQTPSHQVTQMGQEVILRCVPISNHLYFYWYRQILGQKVEFLVSFYNNEISEKSEIFDDQFSVERPDGSNFTLKIRSTKLEDSAMYFCASSVAATYEQYFGPGTRLTVT.

This clone was detected only once. V gene TRBV5-5 combines with J gene TRBJ2-7, with 8 nucleotides matching TRBD2. CDR3 size: 14 residues. CDR1 and CDR2 (germline): SGHKS, YYEKEE (reference sequence). With V trimmed by 1 base and J by 13 bases, 13 bases remained unmatched. The CDR3 DNA reads as TGTGCCAGCAGCTTGCTTGCGGGAGGCCCGCACCAATACTTC. Translated: CASSLLAGGPHQYF.

The CDR3 sequence: CASSLGPPGPYNEQFF. The CDR3 DNA sequence: TGCGCCAGCAGCTTGGGGCCCCCCGGTCCCTACAATGAGCAGTTCTTC. The chain couples TRBV5-1 to TRBJ2-1; D is uncertain. CDR3 size: 16 residues. V was clipped by 0 bases and J by 2 bases, with 12 bases between them. From germline, CDR1 is SGHRS and CDR2 YFSETQ.

This clone appeared once. This chain connects TRBV2 to TRBJ2-4; D gene ambiguous. Trimming removed 2 bases at V and 7 bases at J, with 12 bases between. CDR3 length: 14 amino acids. Germline CDR1 reads SNHLY; CDR2 reads FYNNEI. The CDR3: CASSELPPVNIQYF. CDR3 bases: TGTGCCAGCAGTGAACTTCCTCCAGTTAACATTCAGTACTTC. The whole variable domain, remainder taken from reference TRBV2 and TRBJ2-4, is EPEVTQTPSHQVTQMGQEVILRCVPISNHLYFYWYRQILGQKVEFLVSFYNNEISEKSEIFDDQFSVERPDGSNFTLKIRSTKLEDSAMYFCASSELPPVNIQYFGAGTRLSVL.

The rearrangement uses TRBV27 and TRBJ2-1; D gene unclear. The CDR3 runs to 12 residues. Germline V CDR1 and CDR2: MNHEY, SMNVEV (reference sequence). Trimming stripped 4 bases from V and 7 bases from J, with 8 bases between. CDR3 amino acids: CASSSRVNEQFF. The CDR3 DNA reads TGTGCCAGCAGTTCACGAGTTAATGAGCAGTTCTTC.

This clone has a handful of counts. The rearrangement uses TRBV9 and TRBJ2-1; 11 positions agree with TRBD2. J gave up 7 bases and V 3 bases, and 3 bases lay outside the gene matches. The CDR3 spans 14 residues. CDR1 is SGDLS, CDR2 YYNGEE, per germline. The CDR3 here is CASSASGRLNEQFF. In DNA, the CDR3 is TGTGCCAGCAGCGCTAGCGGGAGGTTAAATGAGCAGTTCTTC.

This clone was counted only a few times. The chain carries TRBV29-1 and TRBJ2-1, with 11 bases aligning to TRBD2. Germline V lookup: CDR1 SQVTM, CDR2 ANQGSEA. The trim removed 6 bases at V and 0 bases at J, leaving 19 bases unmatched. The CDR3 is made up of 20 amino acids. The CDR3 region has the DNA TGCAGCGTACTGGGGCAGTCCGGGACTAGCGGTAGGAGCTCCTACAATGAGCAGTTCTTC. Translating it yields CSVLGQSGTSGRSSYNEQFF.

J is TRBJ1-3 and V is TRBV21-1. TRBV21-1 has pseudogene status. This CDR3 spans 18 amino acids. DNA for the CDR3: TGTGCCAGCAGCAAAGGTAGCAAAGTCATGTTTTCTGGAAACACCATATATTTT. This translates into CASSKGSKVMFSGNTIYF.

In this sample, this clone turned up a few times. The rearrangement links TRBV27 to TRBJ2-2; D call uncertain. CDR1 is MNHEY and CDR2 is SMNVEV in the germline V gene (reference sequence). The CDR3 is 16 residues long. V dropped 4 bases and J dropped 6 bases, with 18 bases sitting between them. The CDR3 here is CASSWLIGFSPGELFF. The CDR3 DNA sequence: TGTGCCAGCAGTTGGCTAATAGGATTCTCCCCCGGGGAGCTGTTTTTT.

This clone occurred a few times. The V call is TRBV29-1, the J call TRBJ2-1; TRBD2 agrees at 11 bases. Germline V gene data show CDR1 as SQVTM and CDR2 as ANQGSEA. V shed 3 bases, J shed 0 bases, and the junction held 19 bases outside the gene matches. CDR3 length equals 21 residues. CDR3 protein: CSVEGLGGASGRQSSYNEQFF. CDR3 nucleotides: TGCAGCGTTGAGGGTTTAGGGGGGGCTAGCGGGAGGCAGAGCTCCTACAATGAGCAGTTCTTC.

The J gene is TRBJ2-5, the V gene TRBV18, with D maybe TRBD2 (5 bases). The DNA end favors TRBJ2-7, so the J call may be wrong. This CDR3 has 14 residues. Germline CDR1 KGHSH, CDR2 LQKENI. In DNA form, the CDR3 reads TGTGCCAGCTCATTAGGAGGAGGCCTTTACGAGCAGTACTTC. Its protein is CASSLGGGLYEQYF.

The V gene is TRBV27, the J gene TRBJ2-3, with unresolved D. Trimming removed 8 bases from V and 0 bases from J, with 18 bases in between. This CDR3 spans 16 amino acids. Per the germline V gene, CDR1 is MNHEY and CDR2 is SMNVEV (reference sequence). The CDR3: CASCNYLGSSTDTQYF. In DNA, the CDR3 is TGTGCCAGCTGTAATTATTTAGGGTCTAGCACAGATACGCAGTATTTT.

This rearrangement joins TRBV6-5 to TRBJ2-7, with 7 positions matching TRBD2. V was pared by 6 bases and J by 5 bases, with 7 bases of the junction left unmatched. Germline assignment: CDR1 MNHEY and CDR2 SVGAGI. There are 13 residues in the CDR3. The CDR3 DNA follows: TGTGCCAGCAGCCACGGAGGGAGGGACGAGCAGTACTTC. It encodes CASSHGGRDEQYF.

The chain combines TRBV29-1 with TRBJ1-1; D call uncertain. Germline values: CDR1 SQVTM, CDR2 ANQGSEA. V was cut by 5 bases and J by 5 bases, with 12 bases left in between. This CDR3 contains 12 residues. CDR3 sequence reads: CSVRHMGTEAFF. The CDR3 DNA sequence: TGCAGCGTTAGACATATGGGTACTGAAGCTTTCTTT.

The gene calls are TRBV6-5 and TRBJ2-1; no clear D gene. CDR3 length equals 13 residues. The ends were cut back, 0 bases at V and 8 bases at J, with 8 bases in the middle. From germline, CDR1 is MNHEY and CDR2 SVGAGI. The chain's CDR3 is CASSYSGNHEQFF. The CDR3 region has the DNA TGTGCCAGCAGTTACTCTGGGAACCATGAGCAGTTCTTC.

V and J are TRBV15 and TRBJ1-3, with a possible D match to TRBD1 (5 bases). V shed 0 bases and J shed 4 bases, with 10 bases lying between them. CDR1 and CDR2 (germline): LNHNV, YYDKDF (reference sequence). The length of the CDR3 is 15 residues. The DNA of the CDR3 is TGTGCCACCAGCAGAGATAGGGGCTCCGGAAACACCATATATTTT. Its protein is CATSRDRGSGNTIYF.

The rearrangement uses TRBV7-8 and TRBJ1-3, with D unclear. The CDR3 covers 15 residues. V dropped 1 base and J dropped 4 bases, with 11 bases sitting between them. Germline-derived CDR1 and CDR2 are SGHVS and FQNEAQ. The CDR3 loop is CASSLGVSSGNTIYF. As DNA, the CDR3 is TGTGCCAGCAGCTTAGGGGTCTCGAGCGGAAACACCATATATTTT.

The CDR3 DNA is TGTGCCAGTAGTACTACTAGCGGGAGGACCTCCTACAATGAGCAGTTCTTC. Amino acid sequence: CASSTTSGRTSYNEQFF. The J gene is TRBJ2-1, the V gene TRBV19; 12 nucleotides align to TRBD2. The germline gives CDR1 LNHDA, CDR2 SQIVND (reference sequence). Trimming cost V 4 bases and J 0 bases; bases outside gene matches: 4. There are 17 residues in the CDR3.

The chain carries TRBV7-8 and TRBJ2-7; 8 bases agree with TRBD2. CDR1 is SGHVS, CDR2 FQNEAQ, per germline. Trimming cost V 5 bases and J 4 bases; bases outside gene matches: 7. The CDR3 sequence is 14 residues long. The CDR3 bases are TGTGCCAGCAGCCTAGAAGGACTAGCTTACGAGCAGTACTTC. Translating it yields CASSLEGLAYEQYF.

This chain joins TRBV5-6 and TRBJ2-5, with a tentative D call TRBD2 (5 bases). The V gene's germline CDR1 is SGHDT and CDR2 YYEEEE. The CDR3 loop spans 14 amino acids. The germline V and J ends were trimmed by 0 bases and 3 bases, with 9 bases remaining between them. DNA of the CDR3: TGTGCCAGCAGCTTGGGGTGGCGGGAAGAGACCCAGTACTTC. Translated: CASSLGWREETQYF.

This sequence joins TRBV5-6 and TRBJ1-2; D gene unclear. Trimming cost V 5 bases and J 8 bases, with 13 bases left between them. The CDR3 is made up of 12 amino acids. Germline loops: CDR1 SGHDT, CDR2 YYEEEE. CDR3 loop: CASSTGSPGYTF. The CDR3 coding sequence is TGTGCCAGCAGTACCGGGAGCCCCGGCTACACCTTC. The variable domain in full, completed from reference TRBV5-6 and TRBJ1-2, reads DAGVTQSPTHLIKTRGQQVTLRCSPKSGHDTVSWYQQALGQGPQFIFQYYEEEERQRGNFPDRFSGHQFPNYSSELNVNALLLGDSALYLCASSTGSPGYTFGSGTRLTVV.

The sample holds one count of this clone. J is TRBJ2-1 and V is TRBV11-1; D unresolved. Trimming left V 5 bases short and J 0 bases short, with 11 bases between. Looked up from germline, CDR1 is SGHAT and CDR2 is FQDESV (reference sequence). This CDR3 is built from 15 residues. CDR3 loop: CASSPDGDSYNEQFF. CDR3 bases: TGTGCCAGCAGCCCCGATGGCGACTCCTACAATGAGCAGTTCTTC.

V and J are TRBV28 and TRBJ2-7, with 7 nucleotides matching TRBD1. With 7 bases clipped from V and 1 base from J, the junction kept 4 bases outside the gene matches. CDR1 and CDR2 (germline): MDHEN, SYDVKM. CDR3 length: 13 amino acids. As DNA, the CDR3 is TGTGCCAGCAATTTGACAGGGTCCTACGAGCAGTACTTC. This encodes CASNLTGSYEQYF.

The chain is built from TRBV6-5 and TRBJ2-1, with D tentatively TRBD1 (5 bases). This CDR3 is built from 15 residues. Trimming removed 8 bases from V and 0 bases from J, with 14 bases in between. Germline assignment: CDR1 MNHEY and CDR2 SVGAGI. The CDR3 coding sequence is TGTGCCAGCCGACCAAACAGGAACTCCTACAATGAGCAGTTCTTC. It is translated as CASRPNRNSYNEQFF.

This chain connects TRBV28 to TRBJ2-7; 8 positions agree with TRBD2. The CDR3 consists of 13 residues. The V segment lost 7 bases and the J segment 2 bases; nucleotides outside the gene matches: 4. Germline V gives CDR1 MDHEN, CDR2 SYDVKM. The DNA of the CDR3 is TGTGCCAGCACTCTAGCGGGTACCTACGAGCAGTACTTC. Residues: CASTLAGTYEQYF. Drawing the rest from reference TRBV28 and TRBJ2-7, the complete variable domain is DVKVTQSSRYLVKRTGEKVFLECVQDMDHENMFWYRQDPGLGLRLIYFSYDVKMKEKGDIPEGYSVSREKKERFSLILESASTNQTSMYLCASTLAGTYEQYFGPGTRLTVT.

This chain links TRBV7-2 with TRBJ2-3, with no clear D. Per germline, CDR1 SGHTA and CDR2 FQGNSA. The CDR3 contains 13 residues. The ends were cut back, 5 bases at V and 6 bases at J, with 12 bases in the middle. Here the CDR3 DNA reads TGTGCCAGCAGCCCCCCATCGCGCGATACGCAGTATTTT. This codes for CASSPPSRDTQYF.

This chain joins TRBV5-4 and TRBJ2-2, with D possibly TRBD2 on 5 matching bases. Germline V CDR1 and CDR2: SGHNT, YYREEE (reference sequence). V lost 6 bases, J lost 4 bases, and 13 bases lay in between. The CDR3 consists of 14 residues. The CDR3 coding sequence is TGTGCCAGCAAATACGGGGTAGCCACCGGGGAGCTGTTTTTT. It encodes CASKYGVATGELFF.